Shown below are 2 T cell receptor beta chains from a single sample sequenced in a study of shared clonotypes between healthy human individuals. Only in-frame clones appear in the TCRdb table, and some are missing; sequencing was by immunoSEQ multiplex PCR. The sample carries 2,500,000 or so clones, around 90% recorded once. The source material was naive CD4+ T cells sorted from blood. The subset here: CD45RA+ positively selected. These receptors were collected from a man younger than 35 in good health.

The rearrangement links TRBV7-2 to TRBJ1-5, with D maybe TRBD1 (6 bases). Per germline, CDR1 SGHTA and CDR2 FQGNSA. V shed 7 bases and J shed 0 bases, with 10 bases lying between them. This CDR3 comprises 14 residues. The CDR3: CASTGQISNQPQHF. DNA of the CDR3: TGTGCCAGCACCGGACAGATTAGCAATCAGCCCCAGCATTTT.

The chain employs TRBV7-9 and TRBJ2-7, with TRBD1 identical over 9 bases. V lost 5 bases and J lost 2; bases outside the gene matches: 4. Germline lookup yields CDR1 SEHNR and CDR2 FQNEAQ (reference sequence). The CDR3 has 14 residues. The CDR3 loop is CASSRTGATYEQYF. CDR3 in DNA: TGTGCCAGCAGCCGGACAGGGGCCACCTACGAGCAGTACTTC. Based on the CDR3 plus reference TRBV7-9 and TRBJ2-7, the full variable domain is DTGVSQNPRHKITKRGQNVTFRCDPISEHNRLYWYRQTLGQGPEFLTYFQNEAQLEKSRLLSDRFSAERPKGSFSTLEIQRTEQGDSAMYLCASSRTGATYEQYFGPGTRLTVT.